This T cell receptor (beta chain) came from a study of shared clonotypes between healthy human individuals. Study summary: Each donor had three CD4 naive, three CD4 memory, two CD8 naive and one CD8 memory plate.

The CDR3 runs to 12 residues. Trimming pared 4 bases from V and 4 bases from J, leaving 6 bases between. CDR1 and CDR2 from the germline V gene are MNHNS and SASEGT. A split of CD4+ cells into CD45RA+ naive and CD45RA-negative memory subsets was performed. The sample holds a few counts of this clone. Its specificity is not known. Sequencing used immunoSEQ multiplex PCR; TCRdb keeps in-frame clones, though not all of them. This table holds 2 million to 2.5 million clones, roughly 95% found once. General study findings and limits: Among the subsets, naive ones generally showed larger estimated richness than memory ones.

The source is a man between 18 and 29 years old in good health. Sequenced material: naive CD4+ T cells sorted from blood. The subset was: CD45RA+ positively selected. The rearrangement links TRBV6-1 to TRBJ2-3, with a possible D match to TRBD1 (5 bases). CDR3 sequence: CASSVRADTQYF. The CDR3 DNA sequence: TGTGCCAGCAGTGTCAGGGCAGATACGCAGTATTTT.